These 8 T cell receptor beta chains share one sample of origin, sequenced in a study of blood T cell repertoires in COVID-19. The data were produced by immunoSEQ multiplex PCR, yet TCRdb's version contains in-frame clones alone and is incomplete. The table records around 230,000 clones, approximately 88% of them present only once. Input material: peripheral blood. All receptors come from a middle-aged man with acute or convalescent COVID-19.

This sequence joins TRBV19 and TRBJ2-1, with D maybe TRBD1 (5 bases). Trimming left V 3 bases short and J 6 bases short, with 15 bases between. This CDR3 comprises 15 residues. In germline, CDR1 is LNHDA, CDR2 SQIVND (reference sequence). The CDR3 loop reads CASSIFRVRINEQFF. In DNA, the CDR3 is TGTGCCAGTAGTATTTTCAGGGTGCGGATCAATGAGCAGTTCTTC.

This chain links TRBV7-8 with TRBJ2-5; possible D gene TRBD1, 5 bases. This CDR3 spans 16 amino acids. Trimming left V 1 base short and J 4 bases short, with 16 bases between. From germline, CDR1 is SGHVS and CDR2 FQNEAQ. CDR3 amino acids: CASSLVTIQAGETQYF. The CDR3, as DNA: TGTGCCAGCAGCTTAGTTACAATACAGGCCGGAGAGACCCAGTACTTC.

The rearrangement links TRBV6-6 to TRBJ1-1; D gene unclear. The CDR3 sequence is 15 residues long. V lost 0 bases and J lost 4, with 12 bases in between. From germline, CDR1 is MNHNY and CDR2 SVGAGI (reference sequence). CDR3 bases: TGTGCCAGCAGTTACTCGCAGAAACACCCCACTGAAGCTTTCTTT. The encoded protein is CASSYSQKHPTEAFF.

Only a few counts were recorded for this clone. This rearrangement joins TRBV6-4 to TRBJ1-1, with D tentatively TRBD1 (6 bases). Germline V lookup: CDR1 MRHNA, CDR2 SNTAGT. Trimming left V 5 bases short and J 5 bases short, with 12 bases between. This CDR3 region has 13 residues. CDR3 loop: CASSPGAETEAFF. CDR3 sequence (DNA): TGTGCCAGCAGTCCAGGGGCAGAAACTGAAGCTTTCTTT.

V and J are TRBV14 and TRBJ1-1; D might be TRBD1 (5 bases). The CDR3 consists of 15 residues. V lost 5 bases and J 6 bases, leaving 19 bases between the germline ends. Germline V gene data show CDR1 as SGHDN and CDR2 as FVKESK. As DNA, the CDR3 is TGTGCCAGCAGCGAAGCAGGGTACGGCGTCGCTGAAGCTTTCTTT. It encodes CASSEAGYGVAEAFF.

This clone has a single count. The V and J genes are TRBV12-3 or TRBV12-4 and TRBJ2-7, with D unresolved. The CDR3 has 12 residues. V was cut by 4 bases and J by 0 bases, with 4 bases left in between. The CDR3 region is CASSSPSYEQYF. The CDR3, as DNA: TGTGCCAGCAGTTCTCCCTCCTACGAGCAGTACTTC.

V and J are TRBV18 and TRBJ2-7; TRBD1 matches at 7 bases. CDR3 length: 16 residues. V lost 0 bases to trimming and J lost 4 bases; unmatched junction nucleotides: 9. Germline CDR1 KGHSH, CDR2 LQKENI. The CDR3 coding sequence is TGTGCCAGCTCACCACCCGGGTCCGGGACAGTTTACGAGCAGTACTTC. Translating it yields CASSPPGSGTVYEQYF.

CDR3: CASSSLADTEAFF. The CDR3 DNA sequence: TGTGCCAGCAGTTCTCTGGCAGACACTGAAGCTTTCTTT. The chain uses TRBV6-5 and TRBJ1-1, with unresolved D. This CDR3 contains 13 residues. V was clipped by 4 bases and J by 3 bases, with 9 bases between them. Per germline, CDR1 MNHEY and CDR2 SVGAGI.